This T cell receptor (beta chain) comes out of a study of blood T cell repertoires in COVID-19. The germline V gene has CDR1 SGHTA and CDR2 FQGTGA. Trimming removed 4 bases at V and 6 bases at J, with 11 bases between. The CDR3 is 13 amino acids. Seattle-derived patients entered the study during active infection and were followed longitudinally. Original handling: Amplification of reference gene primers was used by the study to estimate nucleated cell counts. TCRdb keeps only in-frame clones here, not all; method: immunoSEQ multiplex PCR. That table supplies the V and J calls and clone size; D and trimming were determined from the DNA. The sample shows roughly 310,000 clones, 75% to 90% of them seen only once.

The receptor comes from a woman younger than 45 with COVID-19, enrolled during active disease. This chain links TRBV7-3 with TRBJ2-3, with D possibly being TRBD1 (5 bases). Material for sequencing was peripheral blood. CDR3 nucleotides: TGTGCCAGCAGCTCTATGGGGCCGGATACGCAGTATTTT. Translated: CASSSMGPDTQYF.